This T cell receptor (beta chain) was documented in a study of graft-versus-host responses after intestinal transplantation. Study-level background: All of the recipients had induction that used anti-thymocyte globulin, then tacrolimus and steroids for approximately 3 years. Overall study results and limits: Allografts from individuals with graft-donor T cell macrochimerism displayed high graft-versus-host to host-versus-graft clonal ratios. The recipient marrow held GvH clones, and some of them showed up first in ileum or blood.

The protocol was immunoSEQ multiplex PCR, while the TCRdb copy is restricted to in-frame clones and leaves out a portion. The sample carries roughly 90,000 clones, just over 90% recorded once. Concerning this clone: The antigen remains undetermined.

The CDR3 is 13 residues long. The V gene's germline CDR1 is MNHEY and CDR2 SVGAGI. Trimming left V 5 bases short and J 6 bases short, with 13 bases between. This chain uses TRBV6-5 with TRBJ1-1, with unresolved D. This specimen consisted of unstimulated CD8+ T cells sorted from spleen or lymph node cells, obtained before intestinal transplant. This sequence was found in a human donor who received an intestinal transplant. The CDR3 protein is CASSEAEDPEAFF. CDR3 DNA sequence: TGTGCCAGCAGTGAAGCGGAGGACCCTGAAGCTTTCTTT.